These 27 T cell receptor beta chains share one sample of origin, sequenced in a study of T cells in Graves' hyperthyroidism and ophthalmopathy. TCR beta CDR3 regions were amplified from RNA. HTBI primers were the set used in a first-round RT-PCR of the TCR CDR3. TCRdb passed the multiplex PCR reads through MiXCR, listing each CDR3 protein once. The sample includes 350,000 to 500,000 distinct CDR3 sequences, about 13% of them seen just once. The sequenced sample consisted of blood. The receptors were gathered from a woman under 30 with Graves' hyperthyroidism.

This clonotype was observed many times. The chain couples TRBV28 to TRBJ1-5; TRBD1 might be the D (5 bases). V dropped 5 bases and J dropped 6 bases, with 17 bases sitting between them. CDR1 is MDHEN, CDR2 SYDVKM, per germline. The CDR3 is 15 amino acids. The CDR3 here is CASSDLQGGPQPQHF. The CDR3 nucleotides read TGTGCCAGCAGTGACCTCCAGGGAGGGCCTCAGCCCCAGCATTTT. The full variable domain, completed using reference TRBV28 and TRBJ1-5, is DVKVTQSSRYLVKRTGEKVFLECVQDMDHENMFWYRQDPGLGLRLIYFSYDVKMKEKGDIPEGYSVSREKKERFSLILESASTNQTSMYLCASSDLQGGPQPQHFGDGTRLSIL.

This clonotype was observed many times. This chain uses TRBV6-1 with TRBJ2-1, with D perhaps given as TRBD1 or TRBD2 (6 bases each). The CDR3 length is 18 residues. Trimming removed 0 bases at V and 4 bases at J, with 19 bases between. Germline CDR1 MNHNS, CDR2 SASEGT. CDR3 sequence (DNA): TGTGCCAGCAGTGAAGCGCTTAGGGGGAGCGCGGGGTACAATGAGCAGTTCTTC. Translation gives CASSEALRGSAGYNEQFF.

This clonotype turned up a few times. No conserved phenylalanine or tryptophan ends this CDR3, so it is likely a read error. The rearrangement joins TRBV5-1 to TRBJ1-1, with 11 bases lining up with TRBD1. CDR3 length: 15 amino acids. Germline V gives CDR1 SGHRS, CDR2 YFSETQ. J gave up 6 bases and V 5 bases, and 9 bases lay outside the gene matches. The CDR3 reads CASSPGTGGIPEAFL. The CDR3 nucleotides read TGCGCCAGCAGTCCCGGGACAGGGGGTATCCCTGAAGCTTTCCTT.

CDR3 DNA: TGTGCCAGCAGTTTTCTTGGACGGGATACCTACGAGCAGTACTTC. Protein sequence: CASSFLGRDTYEQYF. The chain combines TRBV27 with TRBJ2-7, with D possibly TRBD2 on 5 matching bases. The V and J ends lost 3 bases and 2 bases respectively, with 14 bases between them. Germline CDR1 MNHEY, CDR2 SMNVEV (reference sequence). The CDR3 sequence is 15 residues long.

In its sample, this clonotype was seen many times. The chain couples TRBV30 to TRBJ2-2; 8 bases align to TRBD1. The V gene's germline CDR1 is GTSNPN and CDR2 SVGIG (reference sequence). V trimming: 3 bases; J trimming: 7 bases; junction bases outside the gene matches: 7. CDR3 length equals 14 residues. CDR3 nucleotides: TGTGCCTGGAGCATCACAGGGGGTAGCGGGGAGCTGTTTTTT. Its protein is CAWSITGGSGELFF.

This clonotype was counted a few times. The chain links TRBV27 to TRBJ2-5, with D uncertain. Germline loops: CDR1 MNHEY, CDR2 SMNVEV (reference sequence). The CDR3 length is 13 residues. V lost 3 bases and J lost 5, with 10 bases in between. This chain's CDR3 is CASSLYRTETQYF. The CDR3 DNA follows: TGTGCCAGCAGTTTGTATCGGACGGAGACCCAGTACTTC.

This clonotype was counted between two and nine times. The V call is TRBV9, the J call TRBJ2-7; 9 nucleotides agree with TRBD2. This CDR3 contains 16 residues. With 0 bases clipped from V and 7 bases from J, the junction kept 11 bases outside the gene matches. The germline CDR1 and CDR2 sequences are SGDLS and YYNGEE. The CDR3 reads CASSVGVLAGAGEQYF. The CDR3 bases are TGTGCCAGCAGCGTAGGTGTGTTAGCGGGAGCAGGAGAGCAGTACTTC. The full variable domain, in which reference TRBV9 and TRBJ2-7 provide the parts outside the CDR3, is DSGVTQTPKHLITATGQRVTLRCSPRSGDLSVYWYQQSLDQGLQFLIQYYNGEERAKGNILERFSAQQFPDLHSELNLSSLELGDSALYFCASSVGVLAGAGEQYFGPGTRLTVT.

This clonotype was seen a few times. The J gene is TRBJ1-1, the V gene TRBV6-1; TRBD1 agrees at 8 bases. There are 14 residues in the CDR3. V lost 8 bases and J lost 5; bases outside the gene matches: 10. CDR1 is MNHNS and CDR2 is SASEGT in the germline V gene. The CDR3 reads CASAPTGERTEAFF. For the CDR3, the DNA is TGTGCCAGCGCTCCGACAGGGGAGAGGACTGAAGCTTTCTTT.

The genes are TRBV6-2 or TRBV6-3 and TRBJ2-7; D possibly corresponds to TRBD2 (5 bases). V was pared by 7 bases and J by 9 bases, with 13 bases between. CDR1 MNHEY and CDR2 SVGEGT come from the germline V gene. The CDR3 is made up of 11 amino acids. The CDR3 region is CASTSGLGQYF. The CDR3 DNA follows: TGTGCCAGCACCTCTGGACTGGGGCAGTACTTC.

A note on this clonotype: This clone may be a read error of a much larger clone one base away. This chain joins TRBV28 and TRBJ2-1; D remains ambiguous. CDR3 length: 15 residues. Germline CDR1 MDHEN, CDR2 SYDVKM. DNA for the CDR3: TGTGCCAGCAGTCCCCTAACGAGTCCACACAATGGGCAGTTCTTC. Its translation: CASSPLTSPHNGQFF.

There are many counts of this clonotype. The rearrangement links TRBV27 to TRBJ2-1, with D possibly called TRBD1 or TRBD2 (5 bases each). Germline V gene lookup returns CDR1 MNHEY and CDR2 SMNVEV (reference sequence). CDR3 length equals 9 residues. Between the trimmed V and J ends, which lost 11 bases and 8 bases, there was a span of 7 bases. CDR3 coding DNA: TGTGCCGGGGGAGATGAGCAGTTCTTC. This translates into CAGGDEQFF.

This clonotype was seen ten or more times. V and J are TRBV6-1 and TRBJ2-7, with D perhaps assigned TRBD1 or TRBD2 (5 bases each). The CDR3 is 15 amino acids. V lost 0 bases, J lost 2 bases, and 11 bases lay in between. Per germline, CDR1 MNHNS and CDR2 SASEGT. Here the CDR3 reads CASSEAEDTTYEQYF. CDR3 DNA sequence: TGTGCCAGCAGTGAAGCGGAGGACACGACCTACGAGCAGTACTTC.

This clonotype was detected a few times. The chain recombines TRBV4-1 with TRBJ2-7; 9 nucleotides match TRBD1. J was trimmed by 7 bases and V by 2 bases; bases with no gene match: 21. Per germline, CDR1 MGHRA and CDR2 YSYEKL. The CDR3 totals 19 residues. The CDR3 bases are TGCGCCAGCAGCCAAAGAACAGGGGGCGTAGTAGCGGCTCGAGGAGAGCAGTACTTC. This sequence encodes CASSQRTGGVVAARGEQYF.

The chain is built from TRBV9 and TRBJ1-2; D perhaps matches TRBD1 (6 bases). With 2 bases removed from V and 4 bases from J, the gap between germline ends came to 18 bases. Germline V CDR1 and CDR2: SGDLS, YYNGEE. The CDR3 sequence is 16 residues long. CDR3 DNA: TGTGCCAGCAGCGTCGATTATCGGACAGATCTCTATGGCTACACCTTC. Its translation is CASSVDYRTDLYGYTF. Complete variable domain (other parts from reference TRBV9 and TRBJ1-2): DSGVTQTPKHLITATGQRVTLRCSPRSGDLSVYWYQQSLDQGLQFLIQYYNGEERAKGNILERFSAQQFPDLHSELNLSSLELGDSALYFCASSVDYRTDLYGYTFGSGTRLTVV.

With regard to this clonotype: Since the CDR3 does not end with the conserved phenylalanine or tryptophan, this likely comes from a read error. The gene calls are TRBV12-3 or TRBV12-4 and TRBJ2-2, with a tentative D call TRBD2 (6 bases). Trimming cost V 2 bases and J 6 bases, with 13 bases left between them. The CDR3 runs to 15 residues. This CDR3 reads CASSLRGRTPGELFL. The DNA for the CDR3 is TGTGCCAGCAGTTTACGGGGGAGAACCCCCGGGGAGCTGTTTCTT.

The V call is TRBV13, the J call TRBJ2-1; 16 positions match TRBD2. This CDR3 is 19 amino acids long. CDR1 is PRHDT, CDR2 FYEKMQ, per germline (reference sequence). Trimming removed 2 bases from V and 0 bases from J; junction bases left unmatched: 4. The CDR3 loop reads CASSLRGLAGGSSYNEQFF. In DNA form, the CDR3 reads TGTGCCAGCAGCTTAAGGGGACTAGCGGGAGGGAGCTCCTACAATGAGCAGTTCTTC.

Ten or more counts support this clonotype. The chain links TRBV7-3 to TRBJ2-1; 11 bases are a match to TRBD2. The CDR3 contains 16 residues. CDR1 and CDR2 (germline): SGHTA, FQGTGA. Trimming removed 1 base from V and 3 bases from J; junction bases left unmatched: 2. CDR3 amino acids: CASSLRGTSGYNEQFF. As DNA, the CDR3 is TGTGCCAGCAGCTTAAGGGGGACTAGCGGCTACAATGAGCAGTTCTTC.

This clonotype was picked up many times. The chain links TRBV28 to TRBJ2-3, with D perhaps matching TRBD1 (6 bases). The CDR3 loop spans 12 amino acids. CDR1 and CDR2 (germline): MDHEN, SYDVKM. Trimming cost V 5 bases and J 5 bases, with 8 bases left between them. CDR3 residues: CASSGTIDTQYF. CDR3 nucleotide sequence: TGTGCCAGCAGTGGGACAATAGATACGCAGTATTTT.

This rearrangement joins TRBV28 to TRBJ2-1; 10 bases fit TRBD2. The CDR3 contains 14 residues. V shed 1 base, J shed 13 bases, and the junction held 7 bases outside the gene matches. Germline assignment: CDR1 MDHEN and CDR2 SYDVKM. The CDR3 sequence is CASSLLPSGRDQFF. The CDR3 region has the DNA TGTGCCAGCAGTTTATTACCCAGCGGGAGGGACCAGTTCTTC.

V gene TRBV6-5 combines with J gene TRBJ1-4; D is perhaps TRBD1 (6 bases). V was cut by 0 bases and J by 5 bases, with 10 bases left in between. Per the germline V gene, CDR1 is MNHEY and CDR2 is SVGAGI. The CDR3 extends over 15 amino acids. The CDR3 DNA follows: TGTGCCAGCAGTTACTCATCCGGGACAAATGAAAAACTGTTTTTT. Translated: CASSYSSGTNEKLFF.

At least ten counts were recorded for this clonotype. The V call is TRBV2, the J call TRBJ2-7; tentatively, D is TRBD1 or TRBD2 (5 bases each). Trimming removed 6 bases from V and 5 bases from J, with 8 bases in between. Germline values: CDR1 SNHLY, CDR2 FYNNEI. This CDR3 has 11 amino acids. CDR3 in DNA: TGTGCCAGCAGGGGGGACGACGAGCAGTACTTC. Its protein product is CASRGDDEQYF. Complete variable domain (other parts from reference TRBV2 and TRBJ2-7): EPEVTQTPSHQVTQMGQEVILRCVPISNHLYFYWYRQILGQKVEFLVSFYNNEISEKSEIFDDQFSVERPDGSNFTLKIRSTKLEDSAMYFCASRGDDEQYFGPGTRLTVT.

This clonotype was recorded many times. CDR3 bases: TGTGCCAGCAGTTTAGAGGGGGGACCGGCCGGCGAGCAGTACTTC. This encodes CASSLEGGPAGEQYF. This chain connects TRBV28 to TRBJ2-7; perhaps D is TRBD1 or TRBD2 (6 bases each). Germline-derived CDR1 and CDR2 are MDHEN and SYDVKM. The CDR3 extends over 15 amino acids. The ends were cut back, 2 bases at V and 6 bases at J, with 17 bases in the middle.

This clonotype was found many times. The V and J genes are TRBV30 and TRBJ2-7; the D is unclear. There are 13 residues in the CDR3. Between the trimmed V and J ends, which lost 0 bases and 3 bases, there was a span of 9 bases. The germline CDR1 and CDR2 sequences are GTSNPN and SVGIG (reference sequence). The CDR3, as DNA: TGTGCCTGGAGTGTTGGGCTAGTCTACGAGCAGTACTTC. Translated: CAWSVGLVYEQYF.

This clonotype was seen many times. V gene TRBV15 combines with J gene TRBJ1-3; D is undetermined. The CDR3 loop spans 18 amino acids. Germline CDR1 is LNHNV and CDR2 is YYDKDF (reference sequence). V was pared by 0 bases and J by 0 bases, with 15 bases between. CDR3 region: CATSRDPGQASSGNTIYF. The CDR3 DNA reads as TGTGCCACCAGCAGAGATCCGGGTCAGGCGAGCTCTGGAAACACCATATATTTT.

This clonotype was seen repeatedly, ten times or more. The V gene is TRBV27, the J gene TRBJ2-3; D remains ambiguous. This CDR3 comprises 16 residues. Germline V gene sequence: CDR1 MNHEY, CDR2 SMNVEV (reference sequence). Trimming shortened V by 2 bases and J by 1 base, and 13 bases separated the two germline ends. Here the CDR3 DNA reads TGTGCCAGCAGTTTAGATCCAGACCGGCGCACAGATACGCAGTATTTT. Amino acid sequence: CASSLDPDRRTDTQYF.

The sample holds many counts of this clonotype. The chain joins TRBV18 to TRBJ1-6, with a weak D call TRBD1 (6 bases). CDR1 is KGHSH and CDR2 is LQKENI in the germline V gene. The CDR3 has 15 amino acids. Trimming removed 4 bases from V and 5 bases from J, with 12 bases in between. For the CDR3, the DNA is TGTGCCAGCTCACTGCAGGGGTATCATAATTCACCCCTCCACTTT. Translation gives CASSLQGYHNSPLHF.

This sequence joins TRBV19 and TRBJ2-7, with a tentative D call TRBD1 (6 bases). Germline-derived CDR1 and CDR2 are LNHDA and SQIVND (reference sequence). This CDR3 has 13 residues. The V and J ends lost 5 bases and 6 bases respectively, with 14 bases between them. Here the CDR3 reads CASSFGTSGEQYF. The CDR3 coding sequence is TGTGCCAGTAGTTTCGGGACATCGGGCGAGCAGTACTTC.